The T cell receptor (beta chain) under discussion was sequenced for a study of blood T cells in healthy people across ages. The use of a sample-barcoded 5' primer and a J-beta primer mix characterized a second PCR of about 6 to 11 cycles. Each CDR3 protein gets one entry after TCRdb re-called the 5' RACE reads with MiXCR. The table records hundreds of thousands of distinct CDR3 sequences, around 28% of them present only once. This clonotype has only a few counts. Its antigen is not identified. General study points: Donors of long life had a larger count of naive CD4+ cells and greater diversity than aged donors.

Trimming at V came to 6 bases and at J to 4 bases, leaving 7 bases not matched to a gene. The CDR3 runs to 14 residues. J is TRBJ2-3 and V is TRBV12-3 or TRBV12-4; 7 nucleotides align to TRBD1. The sequence was obtained from a woman over 75 in good health. The sequenced sample consisted of blood. CDR3 bases: TGTGCCAGCAGACCCGACAGGGTCGCAGATACGCAGTATTTT. Amino acids: CASRPDRVADTQYF.